This entry is about one T cell receptor beta chain. This specimen comes from a study of blood T cell repertoires in COVID-19. Under the authors' procedure: For nucleated cells, counts were estimated from reference gene primer amplification. Method: immunoSEQ multiplex PCR; TCRdb's copy keeps in-frame clones and lacks some. The DNA gave D and trimming, while V, J and clone size come from that table. The table lists tens of thousands of clones, around 83% of them singletons. Germline loops: CDR1 SGHTA, CDR2 FQGNSA. CDR3 length: 15 amino acids. The J segment lost 4 bases and the V segment lost 4 bases, leaving 7 bases of the junction unmatched.

The chain recombines TRBV7-2 with TRBJ1-2; 9 nucleotides align to TRBD1. The sequence derives from a man aged 65 to 85 with acute or convalescent COVID-19. Sequenced: peripheral blood. The CDR3 reads CASSSRTGDGYGYTF. For the CDR3, the DNA is TGTGCCAGCAGCTCCCGGACAGGGGATGGCTATGGCTACACCTTC. Supplemented by reference TRBV7-2 and TRBJ1-2, the full variable domain reads GAGVSQSPSNKVTEKGKDVELRCDPISGHTALYWYRQSLGQGLEFLIYFQGNSAPDKSGLPSDRFSAERTGGSVSTLTIQRTQQEDSAVYLCASSSRTGDGYGYTFGSGTRLTVV.